This record concerns one TCR beta chain sequence. Antigen unknown. The data are from a study of shared clonotypes between healthy human individuals. For the study at large: Each donor contributed plates that comprised three CD4 naive, three CD4 memory, two CD8 naive and one CD8 memory.

When replicate PCRs were run on sorted subsets, they used about 200 ng DNA, about 30,000 T cell genomes. TCRdb keeps only in-frame clones here, not all; method: immunoSEQ multiplex PCR. The sample shows about 670,000 clones, 72% of them seen only once. Study-level points and caveats: Unshared clonotypes carried lower generation probabilities than those common to all four donors. Incomplete sequencing of sorted subsets was indicated by rarefaction despite large depth.

The ends were cut back, 6 bases at V and 14 bases at J, with 17 bases in the middle. Germline V lookup: CDR1 KGHSH, CDR2 LQKENI. The CDR3 totals 12 residues. The TCR was taken from a young woman in good health. J is TRBJ2-1 and V is TRBV18; no definite D call. Sequenced input: memory CD4+ T cells sorted from blood. Subset described: CD45RA-negative fraction. CDR3 sequence (DNA): TGTGCCAGCTCCCCCACCCAGAGAGAGGAGTTCTTC. This sequence encodes CASSPTQREEFF.